This T cell receptor (beta chain) was captured in a study of blood T cell repertoires in COVID-19. Overall study: Samples of COVID-19 (acute and convalescent) were obtained from the United States, Italy and Spain. T cells, B-cell-depleted T cells, or PBMCs supplied cDNA or gDNA.

In the authors' workflow: Nucleated cell counts were estimated from reference gene primer amplification. Only in-frame clones appear in the TCRdb table, and some are missing; sequencing was by immunoSEQ multiplex PCR. Clone size and the V and J calls come from that table; the DNA yielded D and trimming. This sample yields approximately 82,000 clones, of which about 89% are seen a single time; approximately 15% belongs to the top ten. Trimming took 2 bases from V and 6 from J; bases not matched to a gene: 10. CDR1 MNHEY and CDR2 SVGEGT come from the germline V gene. There are 15 residues in the CDR3. The chain joins TRBV6-2 or TRBV6-3 to TRBJ2-7; the match to TRBD1 covers 7 bases. Sequencing was carried out using peripheral blood. The receptor was derived from a man between 65 and 79 years old with active or convalescent COVID-19. DNA of the CDR3: TGTGCCAGCAGTTACCCACATACAGGGGCTGGCGAGCAGTACTTC. Its translation is CASSYPHTGAGEQYF.